These 22 T cell receptor beta chains were sequenced from one sample in a study of blood T cell repertoires in COVID-19. Using immunoSEQ multiplex PCR, the repertoire was profiled, and TCRdb retains in-frame clones only, with some absent. Of a few hundred thousand clones listed, roughly four fifths are singletons. Sequencing used PBMCs or T cells enriched from blood (not recorded which). Source of these receptors: a woman aged 50 to 65 who had recovered from COVID-19.

The table lists this clone with a count of one. V gene TRBV19 combines with J gene TRBJ2-5, with D hard to call. The V end lost 1 base, the J end lost 5 bases, and 2 bases lay between the germline ends. The CDR3 totals 11 residues. Per the germline V gene, CDR1 is LNHDA and CDR2 is SQIVND (reference sequence). CDR3: CASSIAETQYF. The CDR3 DNA reads as TGTGCCAGTAGTATAGCGGAGACCCAGTACTTC.

CDR3 coding DNA: TGTGCCAGCTCACCTTGGCAGGGGGAGAACAATGAGCAGTTCTTC. Translated: CASSPWQGENNEQFF. The J gene is TRBJ2-1, the V gene TRBV18, with 7 bases matching TRBD1. Germline lookup yields CDR1 KGHSH and CDR2 LQKENI. V trimming: 3 bases; J trimming: 5 bases; junction bases outside the gene matches: 7. The CDR3 totals 15 residues.

The rearrangement links TRBV30 to TRBJ2-2; 7 bases match TRBD1. The germline gives CDR1 GTSNPN, CDR2 SVGIG (reference sequence). The length of the CDR3 is 14 residues. The trim removed 8 bases at V and 3 bases at J, leaving 9 bases unmatched. The CDR3 protein is CALEGTEDTGELFF. The CDR3 DNA sequence: TGTGCCCTTGAGGGGACAGAAGACACCGGGGAGCTGTTTTTT.

The chain employs TRBV28 and TRBJ1-2, with 7 bases that match TRBD1. Per germline, CDR1 MDHEN and CDR2 SYDVKM. With V trimmed by 5 bases and J by 2 bases, 8 bases remained unmatched. The CDR3 spans 15 residues. The CDR3 coding sequence is TGTGCCAGCAGTCCCTCCTCGACAGGGAACTATGGCTACACCTTC. Protein: CASSPSSTGNYGYTF.

This chain connects TRBV7-6 to TRBJ1-1, with 7 bases identical to TRBD1. CDR3 length: 17 amino acids. V trimming: 1 base; J trimming: 1 base; junction bases outside the gene matches: 9. The germline gives CDR1 SGHVS, CDR2 FNYEAQ. CDR3 sequence reads: CASSLGGTVISNTEAFF. The DNA for the CDR3 is TGTGCCAGCAGCTTAGGGGGGACAGTCATTTCGAACACTGAAGCTTTCTTT.

The rearrangement links TRBV4-2 to TRBJ1-4; D is possibly TRBD1 (5 bases). V was cut by 8 bases and J by 5 bases, with 18 bases left in between. CDR3 size: 15 residues. The germline gives CDR1 LGHNA, CDR2 YNFKEQ. The CDR3 DNA reads TGTGCCAGCGGAGAGACTCGGCAGGGCAATGAAAAACTGTTTTTT. This sequence encodes CASGETRQGNEKLFF.

This chain links TRBV19 with TRBJ2-5; 10 positions agree with TRBD2. With 7 bases clipped from V and 5 bases from J, the junction kept 13 bases outside the gene matches. Germline V lookup: CDR1 LNHDA, CDR2 SQIVND (reference sequence). This CDR3 region has 16 residues. The CDR3 sequence is CASTRVAGGGVETQYF. The CDR3 DNA is TGTGCCAGTACGAGGGTAGCGGGGGGCGGGGTCGAGACCCAGTACTTC.

The rearrangement uses TRBV12-3 or TRBV12-4 and TRBJ2-1; TRBD2 aligns across 12 bases. The CDR3 has 13 residues. V dropped 9 bases and J dropped 8; count of bases not matched to a gene: 5. CDR3 sequence reads: CASQTSGSDEQFF. CDR3 DNA sequence: TGTGCCAGTCAGACTAGCGGGAGCGATGAGCAGTTCTTC.

The J gene is TRBJ2-2, the V gene TRBV5-1; 12 bases fit TRBD1. The CDR3 extends over 15 amino acids. V lost 9 bases to trimming and J lost 4 bases; unmatched junction nucleotides: 7. The germline V gene has CDR1 SGHRS and CDR2 YFSETQ. CDR3: CATQGTGGGTGELFF. CDR3 bases: TGCGCCACCCAGGGGACAGGGGGCGGCACCGGGGAGCTGTTTTTT.

The V and J genes are TRBV12-3 or TRBV12-4 and TRBJ1-1, with D uncertain. There are 12 residues in the CDR3. Trimming took off 7 bases at V and 5 bases at J, with 11 bases between the two ends. In nucleotides, the CDR3 is TGTGCCAGCACGGGCCGGGGTACTGAAGCTTTCTTT. Protein product: CASTGRGTEAFF.

In regard to this clone: Other DNA sequences of this sample code for an identical CDR3. J is TRBJ1-5 and V is TRBV30; possibly TRBD1 for D (6 bases). The CDR3 contains 13 residues. V lost 0 bases, J lost 4 bases, and 7 bases lay in between. Germline CDR1 reads GTSNPN; CDR2 reads SVGIG (reference sequence). For the CDR3, the DNA is TGTGCCTGGAGTGTGCAGGGGAATCAGCCCCAGCATTTT. Its protein product is CAWSVQGNQPQHF.

The V call is TRBV9, the J call TRBJ2-2; TRBD2 aligns across 7 bases. The CDR3 sequence is 15 residues long. CDR1 is SGDLS and CDR2 is YYNGEE in the germline V gene. The junction had 8 bases not matched to a gene; V was cut back by 3 bases and J by 6 bases. For the CDR3, the DNA is TGTGCCAGCAGCGCCGAACTAGCGTCGGCCGGGGAGCTGTTTTTT. Translating gives CASSAELASAGELFF.

This clone was seen more than once but under ten times. The rearrangement joins TRBV18 to TRBJ1-2; D not certain. Per the germline V gene, CDR1 is KGHSH and CDR2 is LQKENI. The CDR3 is 16 residues long. V was clipped by 3 bases and J by 7 bases, with 21 bases between them. CDR3 nucleotide sequence: TGTGCCAGCTCACCCGGTGTTGGCGGCCAAAGTGGTGGCTACACCTTC. This encodes CASSPGVGGQSGGYTF. The full variable domain, its missing parts supplied by reference TRBV18 and TRBJ1-2, is NAGVMQNPRHLVRRRGQEARLRCSPMKGHSHVYWYRQLPEEGLKFMVYLQKENIIDESGMPKERFSAEFPKEGPSILRIQQVVRGDSAAYFCASSPGVGGQSGGYTFGSGTRLTVV.

The rearrangement links TRBV7-2 to TRBJ1-4, with D unresolved. This CDR3 is 16 amino acids long. Per germline, CDR1 SGHTA and CDR2 FQGNSA. V lost 1 base and J 3 bases, leaving 12 bases between the germline ends. In nucleotides, the CDR3 is TGTGCCAGCAGCTTAGGAGGTGCGACGGCTAATGAAAAACTGTTTTTT. Its protein product is CASSLGGATANEKLFF.

This rearrangement joins TRBV10-3 to TRBJ1-1; D is uncertain. This CDR3 has 12 residues. The V gene lost 0 bases and the J gene lost 8 bases, with 7 bases spanning the gap. Germline V lookup: CDR1 ENHRY, CDR2 SYGVKD. CDR3 nucleotides: TGTGCCATCAGTGAGTCGGCAGGAGAAGCTTTCTTT. This translates into CAISESAGEAFF.

The rearrangement links TRBV5-6 to TRBJ1-1; 8 bases match TRBD1. The J segment lost 1 base and the V segment lost 3 bases, leaving 2 bases of the junction unmatched. There are 14 residues in the CDR3. CDR1 and CDR2 from the germline V gene are SGHDT and YYEEEE. In DNA, the CDR3 is TGTGCCAGCAGCTCTGGGACAGGGAACACTGAAGCTTTCTTT. This translates into CASSSGTGNTEAFF.

The chain uses TRBV30 and TRBJ2-5; 12 positions match TRBD1. The CDR3 is made up of 16 amino acids. Losses at the gene ends were 4 bases for V and 5 bases for J; bases not matched to a gene: 11. The germline gives CDR1 GTSNPN, CDR2 SVGIG (reference sequence). DNA for the CDR3: TGTGCCTGGAACGTGGGGACAGGGGGCCTGGGTGAGACCCAGTACTTC. Protein product: CAWNVGTGGLGETQYF. Complete variable domain (other parts from reference TRBV30 and TRBJ2-5): SQTIHQWPATLVQPVGSPLSLECTVEGTSNPNLYWYRQAAGRGLQLLFYSVGIGQISSEVPQNLSASRPQDRQFILSSKKLLLSDSGFYLCAWNVGTGGLGETQYFGPGTRLLVL.

The chain uses TRBV9 and TRBJ2-7, with TRBD1 identical over 7 bases. Germline trimming cut 3 bases from V and 5 bases from J; bases unmatched to any gene: 8. The germline V gene encodes CDR1 SGDLS and CDR2 YYNGEE. The CDR3 sequence is 14 residues long. The CDR3 here is CASSGLTGDDEQYF. DNA of the CDR3: TGTGCCAGCAGCGGGCTAACAGGGGACGACGAGCAGTACTTC.

The CDR3 spells CASSQERGGFGSYNEQFF. In DNA form, the CDR3 reads TGTGCCAGCAGCCAGGAGCGGGGGGGCTTCGGGTCCTACAATGAGCAGTTCTTC. The V and J genes are TRBV7-9 and TRBJ2-1, with 10 positions matching TRBD2. Germline V lookup: CDR1 SEHNR, CDR2 FQNEAQ (reference sequence). J gave up 1 base and V 5 bases, and 11 bases lay outside the gene matches. The CDR3 sequence is 18 residues long.

The chain uses TRBV6-2 or TRBV6-3 and TRBJ1-2; D gene ambiguous. CDR1 MNHEY and CDR2 SVGEGT come from the germline V gene. There are 12 residues in the CDR3. The germline V and J ends were trimmed by 5 bases and 5 bases, with 9 bases remaining between them. CDR3 residues: CASSASSYGYTF. Written as DNA, the CDR3 is TGTGCCAGCAGTGCTAGCTCTTATGGCTACACCTTC.

This clone was seen just once. The gene calls are TRBV25-1 and TRBJ1-4; D unclear. The CDR3 loop spans 15 amino acids. The V gene's germline CDR1 is MGHDK and CDR2 SYGVNS. Trimming pared 9 bases from V and 0 bases from J, leaving 14 bases between. The CDR3 nucleotides read TGTGCCAGAGCACCCCCATCGGCAACTAATGAAAAACTGTTTTTT. This sequence encodes CARAPPSATNEKLFF. The variable domain in full, completed from reference TRBV25-1 and TRBJ1-4, reads EADIYQTPRYLVIGTGKKITLECSQTMGHDKMYWYQQDPGMELHLIHYSYGVNSTEKGDLSSESTVSRIRTEHFPLTLESARPSHTSQYLCARAPPSATNEKLFFGSGTQLSVL.

The J gene is TRBJ1-2, the V gene TRBV5-5; TRBD1 might be the D (6 bases). The germline gives CDR1 SGHKS, CDR2 YYEKEE (reference sequence). This CDR3 is built from 16 residues. V was cut by 0 bases and J by 4 bases, with 16 bases left in between. CDR3 sequence (DNA): TGTGCCAGCAGCTTGGCGGTCAGGGGTTCCTCCTATGGCTACACCTTC. This codes for CASSLAVRGSSYGYTF. The variable domain in full, completed from reference TRBV5-5 and TRBJ1-2, reads DAGVTQSPTHLIKTRGQQVTLRCSPISGHKSVSWYQQVLGQGPQFIFQYYEKEERGRGNFPDRFSARQFPNYSSELNVNALLLGDSALYLCASSLAVRGSSYGYTFGSGTRLTVV.